What follows describes a single TCR beta chain. Its antigen is currently unknown. These data come from a study of cytomegalovirus exposure and HLA in healthy donors. V dropped 0 bases and J dropped 11; count of bases not matched to a gene: 7. Germline loops: CDR1 MNHEY, CDR2 SVGAGI. The CDR3 has 14 amino acids. Study results and limitations: The tendency of first-cohort TCR clusters to co-occur in the 100 to 150 validation repertoires was identified by a subsequent analysis. Most TCR sequences were seen very rarely across donors, but some public TCRs occurred in many. Researchers counted around 180 TCR beta chains as cytomegalovirus-associated. Specificity for CMV antigens was confirmed in vitro for three of the CMV-associated chains.

Clones were sequenced by immunoSEQ multiplex PCR, and TCRdb holds only the in-frame ones, with some missing. The sample gives over 150,000 clones, about 90% of which show up once; 3% to 3.5% is in the top ten. The chain is built from TRBV6-5 and TRBJ2-1; 7 nucleotides line up with TRBD1. This TCR came from a woman aged 18-35 years in good health and CMV-seropositive. The sequenced sample was PBMCs. In nucleotides, the CDR3 is TGTGCCAGCAGTTACTCGAAACAGGGGCCGAAGCAGTTCTTC. Amino acids: CASSYSKQGPKQFF.